The clone carrying this TCR beta chain was seen only a few times. Its antigen is not known. The junction does not match germline at one end; this may be a read error. Per the germline V gene, CDR1 is MNHNS and CDR2 is SASEGT. The CDR3 covers 14 residues. Sequencing was performed with immunoSEQ multiplex PCR; in TCRdb, only in-frame clones are kept and a portion is missing. The sample carries roughly 100,000 clones, around 81% recorded once. This entry belongs to a study of Ad26.COV2.S vaccination and SARS-CoV-2 variants. Study-level results: Individuals receiving vaccine had higher spike-specific TCR breadth than placebo recipients did. In TCR breadth and depth analyses, total T cell responses may have been underestimated. Vaccine and placebo recipients had comparable breadth of non-spike TCRs.

The sample was peripheral blood, taken after recovery from COVID-19. The sequence was collected from a human donor who had recovered from COVID-19. This chain uses TRBV6-1 with TRBJ1-1, with D possibly TRBD1 on 5 matching bases. The CDR3 nucleotides read TGTGCCAGCAGGGAAGGGGCGGTGAACACTGAAGCTTTCTTT. As protein: CASREGAVNTEAFF.